The entry that follows covers one T cell receptor (beta chain) sequence. The sample comes from a study of blood T cell repertoires in COVID-19. Overall study context: Material from acute and convalescent COVID-19 was sourced from the United States, Italy and Spain. T cells, B-cell-depleted T cells, or PBMCs supplied cDNA or gDNA.

In the study's own analysis: For nucleated cells, counts were estimated from reference gene primer amplification. Assay: immunoSEQ multiplex PCR; the TCRdb copy retains only in-frame clones and omits some. From that table come the V and J calls and clone size; the DNA was used to work out D and trimming. The repertoire holds hundreds of thousands of clones, with around 89% as singletons. With 5 bases removed from V and 8 bases from J, the gap between germline ends came to 20 bases. Germline V lookup: CDR1 MDHEN, CDR2 SYDVKM. This CDR3 is built from 15 residues. This clonotype was obtained from a man aged 40-49 years with acute or convalescent COVID-19. This chain uses TRBV28 with TRBJ2-3, with D perhaps TRBD2 (5 bases). Material: peripheral blood. The CDR3 loop is CASSPPQRAAGTQYF. CDR3 DNA sequence: TGTGCCAGCAGTCCACCCCAAAGAGCGGCGGGTACGCAGTATTTT.